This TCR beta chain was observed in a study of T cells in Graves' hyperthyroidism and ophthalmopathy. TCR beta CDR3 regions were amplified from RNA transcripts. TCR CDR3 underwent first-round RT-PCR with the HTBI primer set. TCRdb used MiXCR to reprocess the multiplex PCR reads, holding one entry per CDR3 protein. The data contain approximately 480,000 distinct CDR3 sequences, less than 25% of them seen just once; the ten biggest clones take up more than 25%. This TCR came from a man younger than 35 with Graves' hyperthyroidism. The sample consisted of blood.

The CDR3 nucleotides read TGTGCCAGCAGGGGGATCAAAAACATTCAGTACTTC. Protein sequence: CASRGIKNIQYF. This rearrangement joins TRBV2 to TRBJ2-4; D gene ambiguous. The CDR3 runs to 12 residues. The V gene's germline CDR1 is SNHLY and CDR2 FYNNEI. V was trimmed by 6 bases and J by 3 bases, leaving 6 bases between them.